The 26 T cell receptor beta chains presented below share a single source sample, sequenced in a study of blood T cell repertoires in COVID-19. Using immunoSEQ multiplex PCR, the repertoire was profiled, and TCRdb retains in-frame clones only, with some absent. The data show around 130,000 clones, roughly 84% seen once. The material sequenced was peripheral blood. Every receptor here comes from a man aged 25 to 45 with COVID-19, enrolled during active disease.

The DNA of the CDR3 is TGTGCCAGCAGTCCCGGGACAGGGATAAATCAGCCCCAGCATTTT. As protein: CASSPGTGINQPQHF. The V and J genes are TRBV6-5 and TRBJ1-5, with TRBD1 matching 9 bases. The CDR3 is 15 residues long. CDR1 is MNHEY and CDR2 is SVGAGI in the germline V gene. The J segment lost 4 bases and the V segment lost 5 bases, leaving 6 bases of the junction unmatched.

The chain uses TRBV6-1 and TRBJ2-7, with TRBD1 matching over 8 bases. V lost 3 bases to trimming and J lost 6 bases; unmatched junction nucleotides: 10. The CDR3 has 15 amino acids. The germline CDR1 and CDR2 sequences are MNHNS and SASEGT. CDR3 protein: CASSDDGTGGSEQYF. DNA for the CDR3: TGTGCCAGCAGTGATGACGGGACAGGTGGTTCCGAGCAGTACTTC.

This sequence joins TRBV6-5 and TRBJ2-2; D is perhaps TRBD2 (6 bases). Trimming shortened V by 6 bases and J by 5 bases, and 13 bases separated the two germline ends. Per the germline V gene, CDR1 is MNHEY and CDR2 is SVGAGI. The CDR3 spans 14 residues. CDR3 in DNA: TGTGCCAGCAGATTTGGGACTGCTACCGGGGAGCTGTTTTTT. It specifies CASRFGTATGELFF.

The rearrangement links TRBV6-6 to TRBJ2-1, with TRBD1 matching 8 bases. V was pared by 8 bases and J by 7 bases, with 13 bases of the junction left unmatched. This CDR3 contains 15 residues. The germline V gene encodes CDR1 MNHNY and CDR2 SVGAGI (reference sequence). The CDR3 is CASLRTGTTENEQFF. The CDR3 region has the DNA TGTGCCAGCCTCCGGACAGGGACAACGGAAAATGAGCAGTTCTTC.

This clone was counted at least ten times. V usage is TRBV6-5 and J usage is TRBJ2-3; D is unclear. CDR1 MNHEY and CDR2 SVGAGI come from the germline V gene. V was cut by 4 bases and J by 6 bases, with 14 bases left in between. The CDR3 covers 14 residues. In nucleotides, the CDR3 is TGTGCCAGCAGTTCCTCCCAGGTCTCGGATACGCAGTATTTT. Translating it yields CASSSSQVSDTQYF.

This clone was picked up many times. The chain combines TRBV3-1 (or the pseudogene TRBV3-2) with TRBJ1-6; no clear D gene. Per the germline V gene, CDR1 is LGHDT and CDR2 is YNNKEL (reference sequence). This CDR3 spans 17 amino acids. V dropped 3 bases and J dropped 7 bases, with 19 bases sitting between them. In DNA, the CDR3 is TGTGCCAGCAGCCACAGCTTTCGGGGTGAACAGAATTCACCCCTCCACTTT. It encodes CASSHSFRGEQNSPLHF.

This sequence joins TRBV5-8 and TRBJ2-7; 10 bases line up with TRBD2. There are 14 residues in the CDR3. Germline V CDR1 and CDR2: SGHTS, YDEGEE. The ends lost 2 bases at V and 6 bases at J; junction bases unmatched: 5. CDR3 DNA: TGTGCCAGCAGCTTTAGCGGGAGGTTCTCCGAGCAGTACTTC. Encoded protein: CASSFSGRFSEQYF.

The gene calls are TRBV5-6 and TRBJ2-5; 9 bases match TRBD2. Trimming at V came to 1 base and at J to 4 bases, leaving 5 bases not matched to a gene. This CDR3 is built from 15 residues. Germline values: CDR1 SGHDT, CDR2 YYEEEE. CDR3 amino acids: CASSLLSGRRETQYF. Written as DNA, the CDR3 is TGTGCCAGCAGCTTGCTTAGCGGGAGAAGAGAGACCCAGTACTTC.

The rearrangement uses TRBV7-6 and TRBJ2-7, with 8 bases fitting TRBD2. The trim removed 6 bases at V and 1 base at J, leaving 11 bases unmatched. This CDR3 contains 16 residues. CDR1 SGHVS and CDR2 FNYEAQ come from the germline V gene. The DNA of the CDR3 is TGTGCCAGCAGACACCGGGGGGGTCAGAAATCCTACGAGCAGTACTTC. It translates to CASRHRGGQKSYEQYF. Filled out from reference TRBV7-6 and TRBJ2-7, the complete variable domain reads GAGVSQSPRYKVTKRGQDVALRCDPISGHVSLYWYRQALGQGPEFLTYFNYEAQQDKSGLPNDRFSAERPEGSISTLTIQRTEQRDSAMYRCASRHRGGQKSYEQYFGPGTRLTVT.

This chain links TRBV9 with TRBJ1-6; possible D gene TRBD1, 5 bases. The V end was cut by 3 bases, the J end by 9 bases, with 19 bases between. The germline V gene has CDR1 SGDLS and CDR2 YYNGEE. This CDR3 is 16 amino acids long. CDR3 sequence: CASSGEAGGGGSPLHF. CDR3 nucleotide sequence: TGTGCCAGCAGCGGAGAGGCCGGGGGGGGAGGTTCACCCCTCCACTTT.

This chain joins TRBV14 and TRBJ1-3, with D maybe TRBD1 (6 bases). V lost 4 bases, J lost 5 bases, and 15 bases lay in between. This CDR3 contains 15 residues. The germline CDR1 and CDR2 sequences are SGHDN and FVKESK. The chain's CDR3 is CASSPVGGGRNTIYF. The CDR3 DNA sequence: TGTGCCAGCAGCCCGGTAGGGGGGGGCCGAAACACCATATATTTT.

This chain joins TRBV28 and TRBJ1-5, with no clear D. Germline loops: CDR1 MDHEN, CDR2 SYDVKM. The length of the CDR3 is 11 residues. V dropped 6 bases and J dropped 8 bases, with 8 bases sitting between them. Here the CDR3 reads CASSGPEPQHF. CDR3 nucleotide sequence: TGTGCCAGCAGCGGTCCCGAGCCCCAGCATTTT. The complete variable domain, with remaining parts taken from reference TRBV28 and TRBJ1-5, reads DVKVTQSSRYLVKRTGEKVFLECVQDMDHENMFWYRQDPGLGLRLIYFSYDVKMKEKGDIPEGYSVSREKKERFSLILESASTNQTSMYLCASSGPEPQHFGDGTRLSIL.

The V call is TRBV19, the J call TRBJ2-2, with 7 bases lining up with TRBD2. Per germline, CDR1 LNHDA and CDR2 SQIVND (reference sequence). This CDR3 is built from 15 residues. V trimming: 1 base; J trimming: 4 bases; junction bases outside the gene matches: 3. CDR3 residues: CASSIGGGSTGELFF. In DNA, the CDR3 is TGTGCCAGTAGTATAGGGGGAGGGAGCACCGGGGAGCTGTTTTTT.

The chain uses TRBV7-3 and TRBJ2-1; D perhaps matches TRBD2 (6 bases). This CDR3 has 16 amino acids. Germline-derived CDR1 and CDR2 are SGHTA and FQGTGA. The V end was cut by 3 bases, the J end by 4 bases, with 16 bases between. The CDR3 nucleotides are TGTGCCAGCAGCTTGGAGGGCGGGAAGCTATACAATGAGCAGTTCTTC. It yields the protein CASSLEGGKLYNEQFF.

This clone was seen only once. J is TRBJ2-5 and V is TRBV19; a possible D gene is TRBD1 (6 bases). The germline gives CDR1 LNHDA, CDR2 SQIVND (reference sequence). The CDR3 length is 14 residues. V dropped 2 bases and J dropped 3 bases, with 10 bases sitting between them. The CDR3 coding sequence is TGTGCCAGTAGTATACAAACAGGGAAAGAGACCCAGTACTTC. It encodes CASSIQTGKETQYF.

The rearrangement links TRBV2 to TRBJ2-5, with 9 nucleotides matching TRBD2. The ends lost 4 bases at V and 10 bases at J; junction bases unmatched: 10. This CDR3 spans 14 amino acids. Germline V gene data show CDR1 as SNHLY and CDR2 as FYNNEI. The CDR3, as DNA: TGTGCCAGCAGTGGACTAGCGGCTACAGCGGGCCAGTACTTC. Its protein is CASSGLAATAGQYF.

The V and J genes are TRBV6-5 and TRBJ2-7, with 12 nucleotides matching TRBD2. V trimming: 6 bases; J trimming: 3 bases; junction bases outside the gene matches: 6. From germline, CDR1 is MNHEY and CDR2 SVGAGI. The CDR3 spans 15 residues. The CDR3 loop reads CASRRGLAGNYEQYF. CDR3 sequence (DNA): TGTGCCAGCAGACGCGGACTAGCGGGAAACTACGAGCAGTACTTC.

The chain has TRBV2 and TRBJ1-4, with 7 nucleotides matching TRBD1. The CDR3 contains 13 residues. The trim removed 7 bases at V and 8 bases at J, leaving 7 bases unmatched. Germline assignment: CDR1 SNHLY and CDR2 FYNNEI. The CDR3 region is CASKEGAWEKLFF. The CDR3 DNA sequence: TGTGCCAGCAAGGAGGGGGCTTGGGAAAAACTGTTTTTT.

V and J are TRBV9 and TRBJ2-1; the D gene is possibly TRBD2 (7 bases). From germline, CDR1 is SGDLS and CDR2 YYNGEE. CDR3 length: 12 residues. Trimming left V 5 bases short and J 8 bases short, with 11 bases between. The chain's CDR3 is CASRGGGDEQFF. The CDR3 DNA sequence: TGTGCCAGCAGAGGGGGGGGCGATGAGCAGTTCTTC.

This CDR3 is CASSPGQGFGTGELFF. CDR3 DNA sequence: TGTGCCAGCAGCCCTGGACAGGGGTTCGGCACCGGGGAGCTGTTTTTT. J is TRBJ2-2 and V is TRBV28, with 9 bases lining up with TRBD1. The germline CDR1 and CDR2 sequences are MDHEN and SYDVKM. This CDR3 contains 16 residues. J gave up 4 bases and V 6 bases, and 9 bases lay outside the gene matches.

The chain carries TRBV10-3 and TRBJ2-7; 8 positions match TRBD2. The CDR3 is made up of 15 amino acids. CDR1 and CDR2 from the germline V gene are ENHRY and SYGVKD. Trimming took 4 bases from V and 3 from J; bases not matched to a gene: 8. The CDR3 reads CAISGYTSGNYEQYF. CDR3 nucleotides: TGTGCCATCAGTGGATACACTAGCGGAAACTACGAGCAGTACTTC.

The J gene is TRBJ2-7, the V gene TRBV11-2; a weak D match, TRBD2 (5 bases). This CDR3 has 10 residues. Trimming took off 3 bases at V and 9 bases at J, with 6 bases between the two ends. Germline CDR1 is SGHAT and CDR2 is FQNNGV. CDR3 residues: CASSFGVQYF. The CDR3 coding sequence is TGTGCCAGCAGCTTCGGGGTGCAGTACTTC.

V and J are TRBV27 and TRBJ1-6; no clear D gene. The length of the CDR3 is 16 residues. The V end lost 2 bases, the J end lost 7 bases, and 15 bases lay between the germline ends. Germline CDR1 MNHEY, CDR2 SMNVEV (reference sequence). The CDR3 region is CASSLTGIAGNSPLHF. The CDR3 nucleotides read TGTGCCAGCAGTTTAACGGGTATTGCTGGGAATTCACCCCTCCACTTT.

The chain uses TRBV7-9 and TRBJ1-5; no definite D call. Germline V gene lookup returns CDR1 SEHNR and CDR2 FQNEAQ (reference sequence). Trimming took off 1 base at V and 0 bases at J, with 7 bases between the two ends. This CDR3 has 15 amino acids. CDR3 nucleotides: TGTGCCAGCAGCTTAGGTCAGGATAGCAATCAGCCCCAGCATTTT. Its translation is CASSLGQDSNQPQHF.

The CDR3 DNA sequence: TGTGCCTGGAGGGACAGGGGCGATCAAGAGACCCAGTACTTC. This translates into CAWRDRGDQETQYF. V and J are TRBV30 and TRBJ2-5; 9 nucleotides agree with TRBD1. The CDR3 runs 14 residues. Germline loops: CDR1 GTSNPN, CDR2 SVGIG (reference sequence). V was clipped by 3 bases and J by 2 bases; unmatched bases: 4.

The V call is TRBV24-1, the J call TRBJ2-7; 12 bases match TRBD1. The germline V gene has CDR1 KGHDR and CDR2 SFDVKD. V dropped 9 bases and J dropped 6; count of bases not matched to a gene: 5. The CDR3 covers 13 residues. DNA for the CDR3: TGTGCCACCCAGGGACAGGGGGCTTCCGAGCAGTACTTC. Protein sequence: CATQGQGASEQYF.